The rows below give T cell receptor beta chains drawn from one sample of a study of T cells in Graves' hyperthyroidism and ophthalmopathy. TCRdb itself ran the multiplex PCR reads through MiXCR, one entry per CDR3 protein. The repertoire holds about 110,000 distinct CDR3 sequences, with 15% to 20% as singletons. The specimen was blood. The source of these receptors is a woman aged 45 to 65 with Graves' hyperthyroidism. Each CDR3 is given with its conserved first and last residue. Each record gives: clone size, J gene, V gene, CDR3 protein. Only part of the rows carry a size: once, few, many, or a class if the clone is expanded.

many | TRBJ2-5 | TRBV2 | CASSEGGQGGETQYF
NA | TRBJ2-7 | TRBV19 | CASSVAQSAYEQYF
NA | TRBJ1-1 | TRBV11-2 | CASSLNTGGTLNTEAFF
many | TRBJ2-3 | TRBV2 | CASNPTSGKKYF
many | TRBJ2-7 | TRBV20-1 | CSARKTSGRAFGYEQYF
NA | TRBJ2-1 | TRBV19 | CASSSGNLNEQFF
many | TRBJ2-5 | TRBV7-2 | CASSRRGQGVETQYF
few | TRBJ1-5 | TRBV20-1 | CSARGSGKVQPQHF
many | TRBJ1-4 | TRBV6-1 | CASSEAGAGDEKLFF
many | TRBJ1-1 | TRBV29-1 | CSANRDWGTEAFF
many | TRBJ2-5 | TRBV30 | CAWRGGWRDPQGETQYF
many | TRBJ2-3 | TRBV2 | CASRGTGGSRDTQYF
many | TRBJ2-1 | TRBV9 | CASSRSYDEQFF
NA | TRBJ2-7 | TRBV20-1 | CSAATGEPEQYF
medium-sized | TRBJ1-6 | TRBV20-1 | CSAITGAGGSSPLHF
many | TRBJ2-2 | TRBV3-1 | CASSQVREGRSGELFF
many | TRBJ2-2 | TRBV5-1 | CASSLRSQPNTGELFF
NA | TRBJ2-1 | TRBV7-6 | CASSDLRGLNEQFF
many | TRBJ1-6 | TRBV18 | CASSPGAGQGDYYNSPLHF
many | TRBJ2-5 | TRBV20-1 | CSAREREGGGAQYF
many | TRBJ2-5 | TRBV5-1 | CASSLGASGPQETQYF
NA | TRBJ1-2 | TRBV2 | CASNLPGRDNYGYTF
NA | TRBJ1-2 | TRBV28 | CASSLNTNYGYTF
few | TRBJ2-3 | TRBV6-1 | CASSTSYTTFLTDTQYF
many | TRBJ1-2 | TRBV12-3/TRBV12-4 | CASSPRTGLSYGYTF
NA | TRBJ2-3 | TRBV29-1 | CSVKGLADYTDTQYF
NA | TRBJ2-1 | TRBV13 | CASRTSSGDWGEQFF
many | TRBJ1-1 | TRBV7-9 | CASRMVNTEAFF
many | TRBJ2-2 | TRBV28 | CVTDDAGELFF
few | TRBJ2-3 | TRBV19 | CASTGRGTDTQYF
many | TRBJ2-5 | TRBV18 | CASSPRREGGETQYF
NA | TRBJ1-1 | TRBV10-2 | CASSETDSRTEAFF
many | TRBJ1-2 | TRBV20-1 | CSARDSGRGNDGYTF
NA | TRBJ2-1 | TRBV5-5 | CASTLTGTSGDNEQFF
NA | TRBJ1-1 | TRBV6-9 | CASSYNRGSSGEAFF
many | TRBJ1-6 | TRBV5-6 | CASSLGGSGSPLHF
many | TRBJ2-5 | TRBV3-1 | CASSLLAEETQYF
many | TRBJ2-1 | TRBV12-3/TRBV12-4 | CASRGYNEQFF
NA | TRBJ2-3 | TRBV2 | CASFPSEPTDTQYF
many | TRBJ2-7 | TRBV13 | CASSPPRDREWWEQYF
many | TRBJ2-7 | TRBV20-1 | CSAKDPLAAPSYEQYF
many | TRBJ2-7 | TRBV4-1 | CASSQDSGGTYEQYF
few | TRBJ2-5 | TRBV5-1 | CASSFQGRGETQYF
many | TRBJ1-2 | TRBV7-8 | CASSLGLNYGYTF
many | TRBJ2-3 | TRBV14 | CASSQDRVVSTQYF
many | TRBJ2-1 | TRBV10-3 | CASQGQAYNEQFF
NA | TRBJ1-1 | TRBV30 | CAWSPMGQPETFF